This TCR beta chain was documented in a study of T cell responses to AZD1222 COVID-19 vaccine. As for this clone: The antigen remains unidentified.

TCRdb's copy holds only in-frame clones and misses some; the assay was immunoSEQ multiplex PCR. This table holds about 96,000 clones, 85% to 90% found once. Study outcomes and limitations: Baseline serostatus was positive in only six AZD1222 recipients. Sampling that yielded the repertoires occurred only after the peak T cell response. The study found vaccine-associated CD4 TCRs spanning spike, dominant at 160-218 and 743-854. Donors were largely white British and mainly female; clonal diversity was possibly underestimated.

Trimming cost V 4 bases and J 6 bases; bases outside gene matches: 5. The length of the CDR3 is 14 residues. Looked up from germline, CDR1 is SGHRS and CDR2 is YFSETQ. The TCR originated in an adult in good health. The source material was peripheral blood, sampled on day 0 of AZD1222 vaccination. The rearrangement uses TRBV5-1 and TRBJ2-1; 9 positions agree with TRBD2. In nucleotides, the CDR3 is TGCGCCAGCAGCCAGGGACTAGCCCCCAATGAGCAGTTCTTC. Translating gives CASSQGLAPNEQFF.